The 10 T cell receptor beta chains given below trace back to one sample, sequenced in a study of PD-L1 blockade in urothelial cancer. The protocol was immunoSEQ multiplex PCR, while the TCRdb copy is restricted to in-frame clones and leaves out a portion. The sample records approximately 58,000 clones, around 79% being singletons. The sequences come from PBMCs, collected around atezolizumab (anti-PD-L1) treatment. All receptors derive from a man aged 70-80 years with urothelial cancer.

V and J are TRBV1 and TRBJ1-4; the table's TRBD1 call for D was not verified on the DNA. TRBV1 is a pseudogene locus. This CDR3 contains 15 residues. The CDR3 loop is CTSRTNRGWDEKLFF. The CDR3 DNA follows: TGCACCAGCAGAACCAACAGGGGGTGGGATGAAAAACTGTTTTTT.

J is TRBJ1-3 and V is TRBV9; tentative D call: TRBD1 (6 bases). There are 14 residues in the CDR3. Trimming pared 4 bases from V and 1 base from J, leaving 9 bases between. CDR1 and CDR2 (germline): SGDLS, YYNGEE. The CDR3 loop is CASSYRASGNTIYF. The CDR3 DNA reads as TGTGCCAGCAGCTACAGGGCGTCTGGAAACACCATATATTTT.

CDR3 sequence reads: CASSQVGLAGVHEQFF. As DNA, the CDR3 is TGCGCCAGCAGCCAAGTCGGACTAGCGGGAGTGCATGAGCAGTTCTTC. This chain links TRBV4-1 with TRBJ2-1; 13 nucleotides agree with TRBD2. CDR1 is MGHRA and CDR2 is YSYEKL in the germline V gene. The CDR3 runs to 16 residues. V shed 1 base and J 8 bases; nucleotides not matched to a gene: 5.

The chain uses TRBV5-1 and TRBJ2-7; 7 bases line up with TRBD1. This CDR3 has 13 residues. With 4 bases clipped from V and 4 bases from J, the junction kept 5 bases outside the gene matches. Germline loops: CDR1 SGHRS, CDR2 YFSETQ. In DNA form, the CDR3 reads TGCGCCAGCAGCCTACAGGGGAGTTACGAGCAGTACTTC. Translation gives CASSLQGSYEQYF.

The chain has TRBV5-5 and TRBJ2-7; 8 nucleotides match TRBD1. V trimming: 1 base; J trimming: 1 base; junction bases outside the gene matches: 4. Germline V gene lookup returns CDR1 SGHKS and CDR2 YYEKEE (reference sequence). The CDR3 is 15 amino acids. CDR3 in DNA: TGTGCCAGCAGCTTGCAGGGGGCAAGATCCTACGAGCAGTACTTC. Protein sequence: CASSLQGARSYEQYF.

The V call is TRBV5-6, the J call TRBJ1-1; no firm D call. V shed 0 bases and J shed 11 bases, with 23 bases lying between them. Germline V gene data show CDR1 as SGHDT and CDR2 as YYEEEE. CDR3 size: 16 residues. In nucleotides, the CDR3 is TGTGCCAGCAGCTTGGGAATCGCGAGTGAGTTACAGCCCGCTTTCTTT. Protein: CASSLGIASELQPAFF.

The chain has TRBV28 and TRBJ1-1; 7 bases are shared with TRBD1. V was pared by 6 bases and J by 4 bases, with 11 bases of the junction left unmatched. In germline, CDR1 is MDHEN, CDR2 SYDVKM. The CDR3 has 15 amino acids. The CDR3 protein is CASSVRLQGFTEAFF. CDR3 nucleotides: TGTGCCAGCAGCGTTCGGTTACAGGGGTTCACTGAAGCTTTCTTT.

The V call is TRBV30, the J call TRBJ2-6; 7 bases match TRBD1. The junction had 9 bases not matched to a gene; V was cut back by 2 bases and J by 2 bases. Germline V gene sequence: CDR1 GTSNPN, CDR2 SVGIG (reference sequence). There are 17 residues in the CDR3. This CDR3 is CAWSSGGQVAGANVLTF. CDR3 nucleotides: TGTGCCTGGAGTTCAGGGGGTCAGGTAGCTGGGGCCAACGTCCTGACTTTC.

The chain employs TRBV6-5 and TRBJ1-2; 7 bases are shared with TRBD1. CDR1 is MNHEY and CDR2 is SVGAGI in the germline V gene. The CDR3 is 14 residues long. Trimming at V came to 6 bases and at J to 8 bases, leaving 12 bases not matched to a gene. CDR3 region: CASRPTTGRRGYTF. The CDR3 nucleotides read TGTGCCAGCAGACCTACGACAGGGCGGAGAGGCTACACCTTC.

This clone was seen a single time. The chain's CDR3 is CASSVQSGGARNTIYF. The CDR3 coding sequence is TGTGCCAGCAGCGTTCAGTCAGGGGGCGCCCGAAACACCATATATTTT. The chain employs TRBV9 and TRBJ1-3; 8 nucleotides match TRBD1. CDR1 and CDR2 (germline): SGDLS, YYNGEE. CDR3 length equals 16 residues. The trim removed 2 bases at V and 5 bases at J, leaving 9 bases unmatched.